The sequence of this T cell receptor (beta chain) was determined in a study of T cells in Graves' hyperthyroidism and ophthalmopathy. Looking at the study overall: Before treatment of any kind, peripheral blood was taken at initial diagnosis. Study results and limitations: Stable hyperthyroidism was told apart from ophthalmopathy by a model built on 13 V-J features.

RNA transcripts provided the source from which TCR beta CDR3 regions were amplified. A set of HTBI primers served as the primers for a first-round RT-PCR of the TCR CDR3. TCRdb used MiXCR to reprocess the multiplex PCR reads, holding one entry per CDR3 protein. The top ten hold approximately 8.7% of the sample, which has hundreds of thousands of distinct CDR3 sequences, roughly 40% seen once. This clonotype was detected a few times. Its antigen is unknown. The V end lost 6 bases, the J end lost 6 bases, and 21 bases lay between the germline ends. In germline, CDR1 is SGHAT, CDR2 FQNNGV. The CDR3 loop spans 15 amino acids.

The source material was blood. V usage is TRBV11-2 and J usage is TRBJ2-7, with D perhaps TRBD1 (6 bases). The TCR originated in a man aged 18 to 29 with Graves' hyperthyroidism. Here the CDR3 DNA reads TGTGCCAGCAGTTTGTCGGACAGTCGGGTTCTCGAGCAGTACTTC. It yields the protein CASSLSDSRVLEQYF.